Listed here are 21 T cell receptor beta chains from one sample, sequenced in a study of T cells in localized non-small cell lung cancer. Using immunoSEQ multiplex PCR, the repertoire was profiled, and TCRdb retains in-frame clones only, with some absent. The sample includes just over 1,500 clones, roughly 34% of them seen just once. This sample comprised lung tumor tissue, obtained before any cancer treatment. The receptors were sampled from a woman aged 40-70 years with stage I squamous cell lung carcinoma.

This clone was seen a few times. This chain connects TRBV9 to TRBJ2-3; 8 bases align to TRBD2. V shed 2 bases, J shed 4 bases, and the junction held 3 bases outside the gene matches. The CDR3 sequence is 14 residues long. The germline V gene has CDR1 SGDLS and CDR2 YYNGEE. This CDR3 is CASSVSGKADTQYF. The CDR3 nucleotides are TGTGCCAGCAGCGTTAGCGGGAAGGCAGATACGCAGTATTTT.

In its sample, this clone is medium-sized. This chain joins TRBV11-3 and TRBJ1-6, with 10 bases matching TRBD1. CDR3 length: 16 amino acids. Per the germline V gene, CDR1 is SGHNT and CDR2 is YENEEA. V was clipped by 5 bases and J by 8 bases; unmatched bases: 9. The CDR3 DNA follows: TGTGCCAGCAGCCCAGGGACAGGGGCTGCGGATTCACCCCTCCACTTT. This gives the protein CASSPGTGAADSPLHF. The full variable domain, its missing parts supplied by reference TRBV11-3 and TRBJ1-6, is EAGVVQSPRYKIIEKKQPVAFWCNPISGHNTLYWYLQNLGQGPELLIRYENEEAVDDSQLPKDRFSAERLKGVDSTLKIQPAELGDSAVYLCASSPGTGAADSPLHFGNGTRLTVT.

The chain joins TRBV19 to TRBJ1-2; unclear D gene. V was shortened by 1 base and J by 4 bases, with 10 bases between the two germline ends. Germline CDR1 LNHDA, CDR2 SQIVND (reference sequence). This CDR3 has 14 amino acids. Here the CDR3 reads CASSIGRGGYGYTF. The CDR3 DNA is TGTGCCAGTAGTATAGGTCGGGGTGGCTATGGCTACACCTTC.

This chain uses TRBV10-3 with TRBJ1-1; D call uncertain. Trimming pared 1 base from V and 1 base from J, leaving 4 bases between. The CDR3 extends over 13 amino acids. Germline CDR1 and CDR2: ENHRY and SYGVKD. CDR3 loop: CAISELGNTEAFF. CDR3 bases: TGTGCCATCAGTGAGTTAGGGAACACTGAAGCTTTCTTT.

This chain links TRBV6-8 with TRBJ2-5; the match to TRBD2 covers 12 bases. The CDR3 sequence is 17 residues long. Germline V gene data show CDR1 as MNHGY and CDR2 as SAAAGT. The V segment lost 5 bases and the J segment 5 bases; nucleotides outside the gene matches: 12. Written as DNA, the CDR3 is TGTGCCAGCAGTCCCTTCACTAGCGGGGGGCCGGTGGAGACCCAGTACTTC. This encodes CASSPFTSGGPVETQYF.

The rearrangement links TRBV6-8 to TRBJ2-5; no firm D call. Germline V gene sequence: CDR1 MNHGY, CDR2 SAAAGT. This CDR3 has 12 amino acids. Trimming left V 6 bases short and J 5 bases short, with 10 bases between. The CDR3 spells CASRKTTETQYF. The CDR3 DNA sequence: TGTGCCAGCAGAAAGACAACGGAGACCCAGTACTTC.

This chain connects TRBV5-1 to TRBJ2-1; 8 bases agree with TRBD1. This CDR3 has 17 residues. The ends lost 0 bases at V and 1 base at J; junction bases unmatched: 6. The germline V gene has CDR1 SGHRS and CDR2 YFSETQ. The CDR3 spells CASSLAPTGASYNEQFF. The DNA for the CDR3 is TGCGCCAGCAGCTTGGCCCCGACAGGGGCATCCTACAATGAGCAGTTCTTC. The complete variable domain, with remaining parts taken from reference TRBV5-1 and TRBJ2-1, reads KAGVTQTPRYLIKTRGQQVTLSCSPISGHRSVSWYQQTPGQGLQFLFEYFSETQRNKGNFPGRFSGRQFSNSRSEMNVSTLELGDSALYLCASSLAPTGASYNEQFFGPGTRLTVL.

The chain has TRBV6-8 and TRBJ1-4, with D unclear. Germline V CDR1 and CDR2: MNHGY, SAAAGT. The CDR3 runs to 15 residues. Trimming shortened V by 0 bases and J by 5 bases, and 10 bases separated the two germline ends. This CDR3 is CASSYSKGRNEKLFF. As DNA, the CDR3 is TGTGCCAGCAGTTACTCGAAAGGAAGGAATGAAAAACTGTTTTTT.

The gene calls are TRBV9 and TRBJ2-5; D possibly corresponds to TRBD2 (6 bases). V was cut by 0 bases and J by 5 bases, with 20 bases left in between. Per the germline V gene, CDR1 is SGDLS and CDR2 is YYNGEE. This CDR3 comprises 17 residues. This CDR3 reads CASSVGFLGRMAETQYF. CDR3 nucleotides: TGTGCCAGCAGCGTAGGGTTTCTGGGGAGGATGGCGGAGACCCAGTACTTC.

V usage is TRBV19 and J usage is TRBJ2-7; D is undetermined. CDR1 LNHDA and CDR2 SQIVND come from the germline V gene (reference sequence). CDR3 length equals 12 residues. V lost 0 bases to trimming and J lost 4 bases, with 4 bases between them. CDR3 DNA: TGTGCCAGTAGTATAGATCCTTACGAGCAGTACTTC. This sequence encodes CASSIDPYEQYF.

V gene TRBV2 combines with J gene TRBJ2-2, with D possibly being TRBD1 (5 bases). Germline loops: CDR1 SNHLY, CDR2 FYNNEI. V gave up 3 bases and J gave up 0 bases, with 8 bases separating them. The CDR3 runs to 15 residues. As DNA, the CDR3 is TGTGCCAGCAGTGAGGCAGGGTCGAACACCGGGGAGCTGTTTTTT. Translated, it gives CASSEAGSNTGELFF.

This clone is labeled large. The chain uses TRBV11-3 and TRBJ2-7; TRBD1 agrees at 8 bases. V dropped 5 bases and J dropped 0; count of bases not matched to a gene: 3. Per the germline V gene, CDR1 is SGHNT and CDR2 is YENEEA. The CDR3 covers 14 residues. The CDR3 bases are TGTGCCAGCAGCATAGGACAGGGCTCCTACGAGCAGTACTTC. This translates into CASSIGQGSYEQYF. Full variable domain (missing parts from reference TRBV11-3 and TRBJ2-7): EAGVVQSPRYKIIEKKQPVAFWCNPISGHNTLYWYLQNLGQGPELLIRYENEEAVDDSQLPKDRFSAERLKGVDSTLKIQPAELGDSAVYLCASSIGQGSYEQYFGPGTRLTVT.

The genes are TRBV18 and TRBJ1-2; 10 bases are shared with TRBD1. The CDR3 has 16 amino acids. Losses at the gene ends were 5 bases for V and 6 bases for J; bases not matched to a gene: 12. Germline V CDR1 and CDR2: KGHSH, LQKENI. The DNA of the CDR3 is TGTGCCAGCTCAGAAGTAACCGGGACAGGGGTTAATGGCTACACCTTC. Protein product: CASSEVTGTGVNGYTF. Using reference TRBV18 and TRBJ1-2 for the parts outside the CDR3, the full variable domain is NAGVMQNPRHLVRRRGQEARLRCSPMKGHSHVYWYRQLPEEGLKFMVYLQKENIIDESGMPKERFSAEFPKEGPSILRIQQVVRGDSAAYFCASSEVTGTGVNGYTFGSGTRLTVV.

The chain employs TRBV11-3 and TRBJ1-6, with a tentative D call TRBD1 (5 bases). CDR3 length: 14 amino acids. CDR1 is SGHNT, CDR2 YENEEA, per germline. Trimming stripped 2 bases from V and 6 bases from J, with 8 bases between. This CDR3 is CASSLPGFNSPLHF. CDR3 bases: TGTGCCAGCAGCTTACCAGGGTTTAATTCACCCCTCCACTTT.

This clone occurred a few times. The chain combines TRBV11-3 with TRBJ1-5; perhaps TRBD1 as D (6 bases). Per germline, CDR1 SGHNT and CDR2 YENEEA. There are 16 residues in the CDR3. Trimming stripped 6 bases from V and 4 bases from J, with 19 bases between. This CDR3 is CASRLVAGAGNQPQHF. The CDR3, as DNA: TGTGCCAGCAGACTCGTGGCGGGGGCAGGGAATCAGCCCCAGCATTTT.

In its sample, this clone was seen a few times. The rearrangement uses TRBV9 and TRBJ2-1; 7 nucleotides line up with TRBD1. After removal of 4 bases from V and 1 base from J, the junction contained 5 bases not matched to a gene. The CDR3 is 15 amino acids. Germline V CDR1 and CDR2: SGDLS, YYNGEE. Here the CDR3 reads CASSPLGQSYNEQFF. The DNA of the CDR3 is TGTGCCAGCAGCCCCTTGGGACAGTCCTACAATGAGCAGTTCTTC.

This chain joins TRBV27 and TRBJ2-1; D call uncertain. Germline CDR1 is MNHEY and CDR2 is SMNVEV (reference sequence). Trimming removed 1 base from V and 10 bases from J, with 11 bases in between. The CDR3 is 13 residues long. CDR3 amino acids: CASSLYPSGEQFF. As DNA, the CDR3 is TGTGCCAGCAGTTTATATCCCAGTGGGGAGCAGTTCTTC.

The sample holds a few counts of this clone. The rearrangement uses TRBV30 and TRBJ1-2; 8 bases are shared with TRBD1. Germline V gives CDR1 GTSNPN, CDR2 SVGIG (reference sequence). CDR3 length equals 15 residues. V lost 1 base and J lost 0; bases outside the gene matches: 4. CDR3 amino acids: CAWSGTGRTNYGYTF. The CDR3 DNA sequence: TGTGCCTGGAGTGGGACAGGGAGGACTAACTATGGCTACACCTTC.

This clone was picked up a small number of times. The chain combines TRBV9 with TRBJ2-2; D might be TRBD2 (6 bases). V was trimmed by 3 bases and J by 0 bases, leaving 12 bases between them. CDR3 length equals 16 residues. Germline V gene data show CDR1 as SGDLS and CDR2 as YYNGEE. CDR3 sequence (DNA): TGTGCCAGCAGCGAGGGACTGACCCCGAACACCGGGGAGCTGTTTTTT. Its protein product is CASSEGLTPNTGELFF.

This chain connects TRBV19 to TRBJ1-6; 7 nucleotides align to TRBD1. The J segment lost 5 bases and the V segment lost 6 bases, leaving 4 bases of the junction unmatched. CDR1 is LNHDA and CDR2 is SQIVND in the germline V gene (reference sequence). The CDR3 length is 14 residues. CDR3 coding DNA: TGTGCCAGTAGAGGGGGCGGAAATAATTCACCCCTCCACTTT. Encoded protein: CASRGGGNNSPLHF.

This chain connects TRBV9 to TRBJ1-3; D unresolved. Germline CDR1 SGDLS, CDR2 YYNGEE. V lost 4 bases, J lost 3 bases, and 11 bases lay in between. This CDR3 contains 14 residues. This chain's CDR3 is CASSLGGYGNTIYF. CDR3 nucleotides: TGTGCCAGCAGCTTAGGAGGGTATGGAAACACCATATATTTT. The full variable domain, completed using reference TRBV9 and TRBJ1-3, is DSGVTQTPKHLITATGQRVTLRCSPRSGDLSVYWYQQSLDQGLQFLIQYYNGEERAKGNILERFSAQQFPDLHSELNLSSLELGDSALYFCASSLGGYGNTIYFGEGSWLTVV.